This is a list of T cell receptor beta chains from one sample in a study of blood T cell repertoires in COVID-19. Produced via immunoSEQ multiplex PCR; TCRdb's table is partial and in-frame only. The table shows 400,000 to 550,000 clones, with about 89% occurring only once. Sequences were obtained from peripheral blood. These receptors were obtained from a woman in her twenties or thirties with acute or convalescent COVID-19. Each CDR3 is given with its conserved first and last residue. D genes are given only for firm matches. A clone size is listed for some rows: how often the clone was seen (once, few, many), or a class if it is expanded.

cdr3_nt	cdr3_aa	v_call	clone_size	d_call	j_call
TGTGCCAGCACCAACAGGGGCGAGGGTAATGAAAAACTGTTTTTT	CASTNRGEGNEKLFF	TRBV5-4	.	TRBD1	TRBJ1-4
TGCGCCAGCAGTTCTCCTCGGGACAGGGCTGGTGGGGGCTACACCTTC	CASSSPRDRAGGGYTF	TRBV5-1	few	TRBD1	TRBJ1-2
TGTGCCAGCTCAACGGACAGAATGAACACTGAAGCTTTCTTT	CASSTDRMNTEAFF	TRBV18	.	.	TRBJ1-1
TGTGCCAGTAGTATAGTTTCGACAGGGGGCGGAGATACGCAGTATTTT	CASSIVSTGGGDTQYF	TRBV19	.	TRBD1	TRBJ2-3
TGCGCCAGCAGCCAAGATACCGGACAGGGAGATTGGGAGACCCAGTACTTC	CASSQDTGQGDWETQYF	TRBV4-1	.	TRBD1	TRBJ2-5
TGTGCCAGCAGTCTAATAACAGTCTACGAGCAGTACTTC	CASSLITVYEQYF	TRBV28	once	.	TRBJ2-7
TGCAGCGTCGATGTGCAGGGATTTTCCCAAGAGACCCAGTACTTC	CSVDVQGFSQETQYF	TRBV29-1	.	.	TRBJ2-5
TGTGCCAGCAGCTTAGGAGCTCACCAAGAGACCCAGTACTTC	CASSLGAHQETQYF	TRBV7-3	.	.	TRBJ2-5
TGTGCCAGCTCACAGATCATAGGGGACACCGGGGAGCTGTTTTTT	CASSQIIGDTGELFF	TRBV18	.	.	TRBJ2-2
TGTGCCAGCAGTTTAAATGACGGGACAATCTCCCTTAATGAAAAACTGTTTTTT	CASSLNDGTISLNEKLFF	TRBV28	.	.	TRBJ1-4
TGTGCCAGCAGCCTAGGGACAGGGGGTCACAATGAGCAGTTCTTC	CASSLGTGGHNEQFF	TRBV7-9	.	TRBD1	TRBJ2-1
TGTGCCAGCAGTGAAGTGCGAGTTGGTGGCACTGAAGCTTTCTTT	CASSEVRVGGTEAFF	TRBV2	.	.	TRBJ1-1
TGTGCCAGCAGCTTACCTCTAGGACTAGCGGGTGCCGAGCAGTACTTC	CASSLPLGLAGAEQYF	TRBV11-2	.	TRBD2	TRBJ2-7
TGCGCCAGCAGCTTACAGGGGGGGACGTCTGAAGCTTTCTTT	CASSLQGGTSEAFF	TRBV5-1	.	TRBD1	TRBJ1-1
TGCGCCAGCAGCCCGACCCCCCCGGGACAGCCCTTTGGCTACAATGAGCAGTTCTTC	CASSPTPPGQPFGYNEQFF	TRBV5-1	.	TRBD1	TRBJ2-1
TGTGCCAGCAGTTTACCCGGCTACCAGGTGTTCAATGAGCAGTTCTTC	CASSLPGYQVFNEQFF	TRBV28	.	.	TRBJ2-1
TGTGCCACGAGAATCACCGGGACAGGGGGCCAACGGTACTTC	CATRITGTGGQRYF	TRBV28	.	TRBD1	TRBJ2-7
TGTGCCAGCAGCGTGTCTTATGGGGCGGCCCACGAGCAGTACTTC	CASSVSYGAAHEQYF	TRBV9	.	.	TRBJ2-7
TGCGCCAGCAGCTTGGTTAGCGGGGGGTACGAGCAGTACTTC	CASSLVSGGYEQYF	TRBV5-1	.	TRBD2	TRBJ2-7
TGCGCCAGCAGCTCAACAGGTTACGAGCAGTACTTC	CASSSTGYEQYF	TRBV4-1	.	.	TRBJ2-7
TGTGCCAGCATCACAGGGGGCGGTGAGACCCAGTACTTC	CASITGGGETQYF	TRBV28	.	TRBD1	TRBJ2-5
TGTGCCAGCAGCTTGTCTGGGACAGGGTGGGGAAACACCATATATTTT	CASSLSGTGWGNTIYF	TRBV5-6	once	TRBD1	TRBJ1-3
TGTGCCAGCAGCCAAGATTCCGGGTTCTCCTATAATTCACCCCTCCACTTT	CASSQDSGFSYNSPLHF	TRBV3-1/TRBV3-2	.	.	TRBJ1-6
TGTGCCAGCAGCCTAGGGCCAGGAGATACGCAGTATTTT	CASSLGPGDTQYF	TRBV7-6	.	.	TRBJ2-3
TGTGCCAGCTCACCCTCGTTATACACTGAAGCTTTCTTT	CASSPSLYTEAFF	TRBV18	.	.	TRBJ1-1
TGTGCCAACCAGGACAGCTACTTCTACGAGCAGTACTTC	CANQDSYFYEQYF	TRBV7-9	.	.	TRBJ2-7
TGCAACATGCGGGGGCCTAATGAAGCTTTCTTT	CNMRGPNEAFF	TRBV20-1	once	.	TRBJ1-1
TGTGCCAGTAGTATAACTCCCGGAGGTACTGAAGCTTTCTTT	CASSITPGGTEAFF	TRBV19	.	.	TRBJ1-1
TGTGCCAGTAGTCAACAGGGGATGGATTCACCCCTCCACTTT	CASSQQGMDSPLHF	TRBV19	.	TRBD1	TRBJ1-6
TGTGCCAGCAGTTACTCGAGAGGTGACGGAGCTTTCTTT	CASSYSRGDGAFF	TRBV6-5	.	.	TRBJ1-1
TGTGCCAGCTCACCGAGTCCTCAAAGCGGCTACACCTTC	CASSPSPQSGYTF	TRBV18	.	.	TRBJ1-2
TGTGCCAGCAGCTCGGGACTAGCGGCTTACAATGAGCAGTTCTTC	CASSSGLAAYNEQFF	TRBV7-9	.	TRBD2	TRBJ2-1
TGCGCCAGCAGCTTAGGGGCCAATAGGGGGACTGAAGCTTTCTTT	CASSLGANRGTEAFF	TRBV5-1	once	.	TRBJ1-1
TGTGCCAGCAGCTTAGTTGCCGGGACAGGGGCTTCTGGGGCCAACGTCCTGACTTTC	CASSLVAGTGASGANVLTF	TRBV7-8	few	TRBD1	TRBJ2-6
TGTGCCACCAGGGCGGGGGGACTCTACAATGAGCAGTTCTTC	CATRAGGLYNEQFF	TRBV2	.	TRBD2	TRBJ2-1
TGTGCCAGCAGCTTAGCGGGCGTCGCCGCTAAGAACACTGAAGCTTTCTTT	CASSLAGVAAKNTEAFF	TRBV7-8	.	.	TRBJ1-1
TGTGCCAGCAGGAGGACAGGTTCGCAGTATTTT	CASRRTGSQYF	TRBV7-9	.	TRBD1	TRBJ2-3
TGTGCCAGCAGCTCGGACACGAACACTGAAGCTTTCTTT	CASSSDTNTEAFF	TRBV5-6	.	.	TRBJ1-1
TGTGCCAGTAGCATCATAGGAGCGGCGAACACCGGGGAGCTGTTTTTT	CASSIIGAANTGELFF	TRBV19	.	.	TRBJ2-2
TGCGCCAGCAGCCAATCAGGCAATCAGCCCCAGCATTTT	CASSQSGNQPQHF	TRBV4-1	.	.	TRBJ1-5
TGCGCCAGCAGCCAAGTGTCGGGGACCCAGTACTTC	CASSQVSGTQYF	TRBV4-1	.	.	TRBJ2-5